This entry lists 21 T cell receptor beta chains sequenced from one sample in a study of HIV-infected patients and healthy controls. No cell fractionation was done, so the repertoire covers all unsorted peripheral blood T cells. Alpha and beta constant-region primers primed reverse transcription of around 500 ng RNA. Using multiplexing indices, alpha and beta chain libraries were generated apart by chain-specific third strand synthesis. TCRdb processed the 5' RACE reads anew with MiXCR; each CDR3 protein has one entry. The data hold thousands of distinct CDR3 sequences, with about 7.3% observed a single time. Sequences were derived from blood, sampled before antiretroviral therapy. These receptors came from an adult with HIV infection.

This clonotype was seen ten or more times. The chain uses TRBV28 and TRBJ2-7; TRBD1 agrees at 9 bases. Germline V gene data show CDR1 as MDHEN and CDR2 as SYDVKM. The J segment lost 5 bases and the V segment lost 4 bases, leaving 9 bases of the junction unmatched. The CDR3 extends over 15 amino acids. Here the CDR3 DNA reads TGTGCCAGCAGTTGGGACAGGGATTTGAGTAACGAGCAGTACTTC. Protein product: CASSWDRDLSNEQYF.

The chain combines TRBV5-1 with TRBJ1-1; the match to TRBD1 covers 11 bases. The CDR3 consists of 16 residues. The germline CDR1 and CDR2 sequences are SGHRS and YFSETQ. Germline trimming cut 4 bases from V and 4 bases from J; bases unmatched to any gene: 9. The CDR3 reads CASSHGTGGLGTEAFF. CDR3 nucleotide sequence: TGCGCCAGCAGCCACGGGACAGGGGGACTGGGCACTGAAGCTTTCTTT.

This clonotype is termed medium-sized (0.01 to 0.1%). CDR3 nucleotides: TGTGCCAGCAGCTTGAGGGGATCAACTAATGAAAAACTGTTTTTT. Protein sequence: CASSLRGSTNEKLFF. J is TRBJ1-4 and V is TRBV7-2, with D perhaps matching TRBD1 (5 bases). Germline lookup yields CDR1 SGHTA and CDR2 FQGNSA. Trimming cost V 3 bases and J 0 bases, with 8 bases left between them. The CDR3 consists of 15 residues.

This clonotype was observed a few times. The V and J genes are TRBV11-1 and TRBJ2-7; D might be TRBD2 (7 bases). This CDR3 spans 14 amino acids. Germline CDR1 SGHAT, CDR2 FQDESV (reference sequence). V was cut by 3 bases and J by 2 bases, with 11 bases left in between. CDR3 sequence (DNA): TGTGCCAGCAGCTTGGGCGGGGGCCCCTACGAGCAGTACTTC. As protein: CASSLGGGPYEQYF.

This clonotype is labeled as medium-sized. The genes are TRBV28 and TRBJ1-4; a possible D gene is TRBD1 (5 bases). Germline-derived CDR1 and CDR2 are MDHEN and SYDVKM. CDR3 size: 14 residues. V was clipped by 7 bases and J by 4 bases, with 13 bases between them. CDR3 sequence: CASNIRDGNEKLFF. DNA of the CDR3: TGTGCCAGCAATATCCGGGACGGTAATGAAAAACTGTTTTTT.

This chain joins TRBV20-1 and TRBJ2-7; tentative D call: TRBD2 (5 bases). In germline, CDR1 is DFQATT, CDR2 SNEGSKA (reference sequence). This CDR3 has 14 amino acids. Trimming took 7 bases from V and 1 from J, leaving 17 bases between them. The CDR3 spells CSGGVVKKSYEQYF. The DNA for the CDR3 is TGCAGTGGGGGAGTAGTCAAGAAATCCTACGAGCAGTACTTC.

This clonotype was counted only a few times. This sequence joins TRBV24-1 and TRBJ2-5, with D tentatively TRBD2 (6 bases). V was trimmed by 2 bases and J by 3 bases, leaving 15 bases between them. This CDR3 contains 16 residues. The germline CDR1 and CDR2 sequences are KGHDR and SFDVKD. As DNA, the CDR3 is TGTGCCACCAGTGATTGGGGAGGCAGGGCGGAAGAGACCCAGTACTTC. This encodes CATSDWGGRAEETQYF.

This clonotype is medium-sized. This rearrangement joins TRBV6-5 to TRBJ2-1; 9 bases match TRBD2. V shed 2 bases and J 7 bases; nucleotides not matched to a gene: 3. Germline CDR1 MNHEY, CDR2 SVGAGI. This CDR3 contains 14 residues. CDR3 DNA sequence: TGTGCCAGCAGTTACGGGACTAGCTGGAATGAGCAGTTCTTC. This translates into CASSYGTSWNEQFF.

The gene calls are TRBV3-1 and TRBJ1-1; D ambiguous. This CDR3 has 16 amino acids. CDR1 is LGHDT, CDR2 YNNKEL, per germline (reference sequence). V dropped 0 bases and J dropped 0 bases, with 11 bases sitting between them. CDR3 protein: CASSQDYGALNTEAFF. CDR3 DNA: TGTGCCAGCAGCCAAGATTATGGAGCCCTGAACACTGAAGCTTTCTTT.

This clonotype was seen only a few times. The chain recombines TRBV28 with TRBJ2-2; D remains unclear. The CDR3 spans 11 residues. Germline V gene lookup returns CDR1 MDHEN and CDR2 SYDVKM. V dropped 6 bases and J dropped 7 bases, with 6 bases sitting between them. CDR3 sequence reads: CASRIDGELFF. As DNA, the CDR3 is TGTGCCAGCAGGATTGACGGGGAGCTGTTTTTT.

This clonotype was counted between two and nine times. This chain joins TRBV7-3 and TRBJ2-1, with no clear D. Trimming removed 3 bases at V and 11 bases at J, with 17 bases between. CDR3 length: 14 residues. Germline V gene data show CDR1 as SGHTA and CDR2 as FQGTGA. DNA of the CDR3: TGTGCCAGCAGCTTGGCTCCTACCTACAAACAGCAGTTCTTC. As protein: CASSLAPTYKQQFF.

This clonotype was seen many times. The CDR3 here is CASSLGPGLANYGYTF. The DNA of the CDR3 is TGTGCCAGCAGCTTAGGCCCAGGCCTAGCTAACTATGGCTACACCTTC. The J gene is TRBJ1-2, the V gene TRBV7-7; no reliable D call. V was cut by 1 base and J by 0 bases, with 12 bases left in between. Germline V gene lookup returns CDR1 SSHAT and CDR2 FNYEAQ (reference sequence). The CDR3 sequence is 16 residues long.

The table lists this clonotype with many counts. V is TRBV7-6 and J is TRBJ1-3; TRBD1 matches at 7 bases. Germline V gene data show CDR1 as SGHVS and CDR2 as FNYEAQ. The V and J ends lost 5 bases and 2 bases, in that order; junction bases with no gene match: 9. The length of the CDR3 is 16 residues. DNA of the CDR3: TGTGCCAGCAGCCCCTTCGGGACAGTTACTGGAAACACCATATATTTT. This translates into CASSPFGTVTGNTIYF.

Relative to its sample, this clonotype is medium-sized. The rearrangement joins TRBV20-1 to TRBJ1-4, with D uncertain. From germline, CDR1 is DFQATT and CDR2 SNEGSKA (reference sequence). V dropped 3 bases and J dropped 5 bases, with 10 bases sitting between them. The CDR3 spans 13 residues. CDR3: CSARPQRNEKLFF. The DNA of the CDR3 is TGCAGTGCTAGGCCACAGAGAAATGAAAAACTGTTTTTT.

By frequency in the sample, this clonotype is medium-sized (0.01 to 0.1%). This chain uses TRBV13 with TRBJ1-5, with unresolved D. Germline CDR1 is PRHDT and CDR2 is FYEKMQ (reference sequence). This CDR3 has 13 residues. Trimming shortened V by 5 bases and J by 7 bases, and 12 bases separated the two germline ends. CDR3 amino acids: CASSQQLGQPQHF. CDR3 DNA: TGTGCCAGCAGCCAACAGTTGGGCCAGCCCCAGCATTTT.

This clonotype was seen many times. This chain connects TRBV3-1 to TRBJ1-3, with a weak D call TRBD1 (6 bases). V gave up 2 bases and J gave up 0 bases, with 11 bases separating them. There are 16 residues in the CDR3. Germline values: CDR1 LGHDT, CDR2 YNNKEL (reference sequence). CDR3 sequence reads: CASSQSGTTSGNTIYF. DNA of the CDR3: TGTGCCAGCAGCCAATCCGGGACAACCTCTGGAAACACCATATATTTT. Drawing the rest from reference TRBV3-1 and TRBJ1-3, the complete variable domain is DTAVSQTPKYLVTQMGNDKSIKCEQNLGHDTMYWYKQDSKKFLKIMFSYNNKELIINETVPNRFSPKSPDKAHLNLHINSLELGDSAVYFCASSQSGTTSGNTIYFGEGSWLTVV.

This clonotype rates as medium-sized (0.01 to 0.1%). The V call is TRBV9, the J call TRBJ1-2, with TRBD1 matching 11 bases. In germline, CDR1 is SGDLS, CDR2 YYNGEE. V shed 5 bases, J shed 4 bases, and the junction held 1 base outside the gene matches. This CDR3 comprises 13 residues. CDR3 in DNA: TGTGCCAGCAGAGGGACAGGGGGCTATGGCTACACCTTC. Translation: CASRGTGGYGYTF.

This clonotype counts as medium-sized. The chain links TRBV4-1 to TRBJ2-7; no clear D gene. Germline-derived CDR1 and CDR2 are MGHRA and YSYEKL. This CDR3 has 14 amino acids. The ends were cut back, 0 bases at V and 3 bases at J, with 9 bases in the middle. The CDR3 DNA sequence: TGCGCCAGCAGCCAAGATAAAGGGCTCTACGAGCAGTACTTC. Translating gives CASSQDKGLYEQYF.

This clonotype occurred many times. J is TRBJ2-7 and V is TRBV6-2 or TRBV6-3; D is unresolved. V gave up 4 bases and J gave up 3 bases, with 16 bases separating them. Per the germline V gene, CDR1 is MNHEY and CDR2 is SVGEGT. The CDR3 consists of 15 residues. In DNA form, the CDR3 reads TGTGCCAGCAGTTCCCTCAGAGGCCCCAGCTACGAGCAGTACTTC. It encodes CASSSLRGPSYEQYF.

This clonotype was observed a handful of times. The chain has TRBV14 and TRBJ2-2; possible D gene TRBD2, 5 bases. This CDR3 contains 14 residues. CDR1 and CDR2 (germline): SGHDN, FVKESK. The ends were cut back, 4 bases at V and 2 bases at J, with 8 bases in the middle. The CDR3 spells CASSPDFNTGELFF. Written as DNA, the CDR3 is TGTGCCAGCAGCCCGGACTTTAACACCGGGGAGCTGTTTTTT.

Ten or more counts support this clonotype. V is TRBV6-1 and J is TRBJ1-6; TRBD1 is a possible D gene (5 bases). Trimming removed 5 bases from V and 3 bases from J, with 11 bases in between. The CDR3 is 15 residues long. CDR1 MNHNS and CDR2 SASEGT come from the germline V gene. As DNA, the CDR3 is TGTGCCAGCAGTCGGGACCTCGGCTATAATTCACCCCTCCACTTT. This sequence encodes CASSRDLGYNSPLHF.